Sequencing of this TCR beta chain was carried out in a study of CD8 T cells in Susac syndrome. It was with random hexamers that about 0.45 to 1 ug RNA was reverse transcribed. A multiplex approach, immunoSEQ multiplex PCR, amplified TCR beta CDR3 across 54 Vbeta and 13 Jbeta. TCRdb reprocessed the immunoSEQ multiplex PCR reads with MiXCR, giving one entry per CDR3 protein. The sample contains 150,000 to 180,000 distinct CDR3 sequences, around 95% of which appear only once. Per germline, CDR1 DFQATT and CDR2 SNEGSKA (reference sequence). CDR3 size: 15 residues. V was shortened by 5 bases and J by 0 bases, with 16 bases between the two germline ends. General study results and limits: Where Susac syndrome CD4+ T cell repertoires were concerned, no clonal expansion was evident.

The sequenced target, TCR beta, came from blood CD8+ and CD4+ T cells. A note on this clonotype: Its antigen is unidentified.

The material sequenced was CD4+ T cells from PBMCs. V is TRBV20-1 and J is TRBJ2-5; TRBD1 is a possible D gene (6 bases). This receptor was obtained from a human donor with Susac syndrome. The CDR3 protein is CSAGRTGTNQETQYF. In nucleotides, the CDR3 is TGCAGTGCTGGACGAACCGGGACAAACCAAGAGACCCAGTACTTC.